The clone carrying this TCR beta chain was seen many times. Its specificity is unknown. The sample belongs to a study of T-cell memory formation after mild COVID-19. Overall study context: For the most part, TCR clusters were specific to one donor.

Libraries for TCRalpha and TCRbeta carried sample barcodes and unique molecular identifiers via 5'RACE. TCRdb independently ran MiXCR on the 5' RACE reads; one entry per CDR3 protein. This table holds hundreds of thousands of distinct CDR3 sequences, 23% found once. Study-wide results and caveats: Clones contracting over day 15 to 85 were CD4/CD8 balanced, with later expanders leaning CD4+.

The sequenced sample was PBMCs or a T cell subset sorted from them (not recorded which). The sequence was collected from an adult woman who had mild COVID-19 (a few samples of this study predate the infection). Cell type and time point are not known.

In DNA, the CDR3 is TGCAGTAGGACTAGCGGGGCCCCACGGGGTGCGCAGTATTTT. It codes for CSRTSGAPRGAQYF. V is TRBV20-1 and J is TRBJ2-3, with 12 bases lining up with TRBD2. The CDR3 is 14 amino acids. Germline assignment: CDR1 DFQATT and CDR2 SNEGSKA (reference sequence). Unmatched junction bases numbered 13, after V lost 8 bases and J lost 10 bases.